The rows below give T cell receptor beta chains drawn from one sample of a study of OX40 agonist ivuxolimab in advanced cancers. The repertoire was sequenced with immunoSEQ multiplex PCR; TCRdb's copy has only in-frame clones and lacks some. Of tens of thousands of clones listed, approximately 88% are singletons. Sequenced material: CD4+ or CD8+ T cells sorted from blood, taken in a trial of the OX40 agonist ivuxolimab. These receptors were obtained from an adult with an advanced solid tumor such as melanoma, head and neck, liver or kidney cancer. CDR3s include the opening cysteine and the closing phenylalanine or tryptophan. The D gene is left open where the match is weak. The size field is filled for only some rows; it gives once, few, many or a size class.

cdr3_aa | cdr3_nt | v_call | d_call | clone_size | j_call
CASSPRVMGPYNEQFF | TGTGCCAGCAGCCCCCGGGTGATGGGGCCCTACAATGAGCAGTTCTTC | TRBV7-6 | - | - | TRBJ2-1
CASSEGTSGRTDTQYF | TGCGCCAGCAGCGAGGGGACTAGCGGGCGCACAGATACGCAGTATTTT | TRBV5-1 | TRBD2 | - | TRBJ2-3
CASIQSGLAGVGVPYEQYF | TGCGCCAGCATCCAATCGGGACTAGCGGGAGTGGGGGTTCCGTACGAGCAGTACTTC | TRBV10-2 | TRBD2 | - | TRBJ2-7
CAWAVAGGSYEQYF | TGTGCCTGGGCCGTAGCGGGGGGCTCCTACGAGCAGTACTTC | TRBV30 | TRBD2 | - | TRBJ2-7
CASSTNPGTSGETKGEQYF | TGTGCCAGCAGCACCAACCCCGGGACTAGCGGGGAGACAAAGGGCGAGCAGTACTTC | TRBV9 | TRBD2 | - | TRBJ2-7
CASSTDAPGHEQYF | TGTGCCAGCAGCACGGACGCCCCAGGCCACGAGCAGTACTTC | TRBV5-5 | - | - | TRBJ2-7
CASRWTSESEQYF | TGTGCCAGCAGGTGGACTAGCGAGTCCGAGCAGTACTTC | TRBV7-8 | TRBD2 | - | TRBJ2-7
CATSSGGTGDTQYF | TGTGCCACCAGCAGCGGGGGGACCGGAGATACGCAGTATTTT | TRBV15 | TRBD2 | - | TRBJ2-3
CASSGELESDTGELFF | TGTGCCAGCAGTGGAGAACTAGAATCGGACACCGGGGAGCTGTTTTTT | TRBV25-1 | - | - | TRBJ2-2
CASSLAAGGGTDTQYF | TGCGCCAGCAGCTTGGCAGCGGGAGGTGGCACAGATACGCAGTATTTT | TRBV5-1 | TRBD2 | - | TRBJ2-3
CASSVRGQAFEKLFF | TGTGCCAGCAGCGTTAGAGGACAGGCCTTTGAAAAACTGTTTTTT | TRBV9 | TRBD1 | - | TRBJ1-4
CASSVVGTGELFF | TGTGCCAGCAGCGTAGTTGGCACCGGGGAGCTGTTTTTT | TRBV9 | - | - | TRBJ2-2
CASSLAGARGNTIYF | TGCGCCAGCAGCTTGGCAGGGGCGCGAGGAAACACCATATATTTT | TRBV5-1 | - | - | TRBJ1-3
CASSSNYEQYF | TGTGCCAGCAGCTCCAACTACGAGCAGTACTTC | TRBV5-4 | - | - | TRBJ2-7
CASSPQTGSGANVLTF | TGTGCCAGCTCACCACAGACAGGCTCTGGGGCCAACGTCCTGACTTTC | TRBV18 | - | - | TRBJ2-6
CASSSQGISNQPQHF | TGTGCCAGCAGTTCACAGGGGATTTCCAATCAGCCCCAGCATTTT | TRBV28 | TRBD1 | - | TRBJ1-5
CAWSVRGVYYGYTF | TGTGCCTGGAGTGTAAGGGGTGTTTACTATGGCTACACCTTC | TRBV30 | - | - | TRBJ1-2
CASSLYSSGRETYNEQFF | TGTGCCAGCAGCCTGTACAGTAGCGGGAGGGAAACCTACAATGAGCAGTTCTTC | TRBV7-9 | TRBD2 | - | TRBJ2-1
CASSLAEGEAFF | TGTGCCAGCAGCTTAGCGGAGGGGGAAGCTTTCTTT | TRBV7-9 | - | - | TRBJ1-1
CASSKGQGGYNEQFF | TGTGCCAGCAGCAAGGGACAGGGGGGGTACAATGAGCAGTTCTTC | TRBV5-5 | TRBD1 | - | TRBJ2-1
CASSPGTDFSSYNSPLHF | TGCGCCAGCAGCCCCGGGACAGATTTTAGCTCCTATAATTCACCCCTCCACTTT | TRBV5-1 | TRBD1 | once | TRBJ1-6
CASSLTTVSQGTQYF | TGTGCCAGCAGTTTAACGACGGTTAGCCAAGGTACGCAGTATTTT | TRBV28 | - | - | TRBJ2-3
CASSSQGNQPQHF | TGTGCCAGCTCATCACAGGGCAATCAGCCCCAGCATTTT | TRBV18 | - | - | TRBJ1-5
CSALTGPNTEAFF | TGCAGCGCCCTGACAGGGCCGAACACTGAAGCTTTCTTT | TRBV29-1 | TRBD1 | - | TRBJ1-1